The clone carrying this T cell receptor (beta chain) was observed a handful of times. Sequence at one end of the junction differs from germline and may be a read error. The CDR3 length is 15 residues. CDR1 and CDR2 from the germline V gene are DFQATT and SNEGSKA (reference sequence). This sample was taken from a study of early T cells in non-severe SARS-CoV-2 infection. Individual cDNA molecules each received unique molecular identifiers attached to them. TCRdb called the 5' RACE reads again in MiXCR, with one record for every CDR3 protein. The sample has 35,000 to 45,000 distinct CDR3 sequences; about 5.9% are singletons.

The TCR was taken from an adult who was a healthcare worker with PCR-confirmed SARS-CoV-2 infection or an uninfected control (not recorded which). The chain links TRBV20-1 to TRBJ1-3; D unresolved. The specimen was whole blood, collected at baseline. CDR3 sequence reads: CSARGPGNSENTIYF. The CDR3 bases are TGCAGTGCCAGAGGTCCAGGAAACTCTGAAAACACCATATATTTT.